This T cell receptor beta chain was identified in a study of cytomegalovirus exposure and HLA in healthy donors. The PCR ran on 60 Vbeta and 13 Jbeta primers. Libraries were prepared by immunoSEQ multiplex PCR; TCRdb keeps only in-frame clonotypes and omits some of them. The table has tens of thousands of clones, 74% seen once. In regard to this clone: What it recognizes is unknown.

V lost 1 base and J 1 base, leaving 11 bases between the germline ends. The CDR3 consists of 15 residues. Per germline, CDR1 SGHRS and CDR2 YFSETQ. Findings and limits, study-wide: On later analysis, the bulk of CMV-associated TCR beta chains appeared to be HLA-restricted. 87-base-pair reads could not separate some V segments, including TRBV6-2 and TRBV6-3. A later analysis found common viral pathogens apparently linked to several of the most significant clusters.

All donors participated as healthy donors of bone marrow. What was sequenced was PBMCs. The receptor comes from a woman between 50 and 59 years old in good health and CMV-seropositive. This chain uses TRBV5-1 with TRBJ1-1, with D uncertain. CDR3: CASSLYEVGNTEAFF. The CDR3 nucleotides are TGCGCCAGCAGCTTGTATGAGGTCGGGAACACTGAAGCTTTCTTT.